This TCR beta chain stems from a study of blood T cells in healthy people across ages. Study-level points and caveats: Versus aged donors, long-lived donors had higher diversity and more naive CD4+ cells. While age rose, TCR beta diversity per million T cells dropped in a roughly linear way.

The CDR3 runs 15 residues. Between the trimmed V and J ends, which lost 8 bases and 0 bases, there was a span of 13 bases. From germline, CDR1 is MNHNS and CDR2 SASEGT. In each sample, at least 6 million PBMCs were isolated. This clonotype was recorded once. The antigen remains unidentified. Primers used in a second PCR of about 6 to 11 cycles were a sample-barcoded 5' primer and a J-beta primer mix. TCRdb redid the calling of the 5' RACE reads with MiXCR, one entry per CDR3 protein. The table records approximately 1,700,000 distinct CDR3 sequences, around 42% of them present only once. The origin of this receptor is a human donor in good health. The sequenced sample consisted of blood. The genes are TRBV6-1 and TRBJ2-2; D might be TRBD1 or TRBD2, each matching 6 bases. The CDR3 loop reads CASPGGQTNTGELFF. In DNA, the CDR3 is TGTGCCAGCCCCGGGGGACAAACGAACACCGGGGAGCTGTTTTTT.